The entry that follows covers one TCR beta chain sequence. These data belong to a study of regulatory T cells in long-lasting Graves disease. Time point specified: newly diagnosed GD, antithyroid drugs for less than 3 months. From RNA extracted from PBMCs, the TCR library was made. Arm-PCR with iRepertoire HTBI primers amplified the CDR3 regions for these TCR beta libraries. Each CDR3 protein gets one entry after TCRdb re-called the multiplex PCR reads with MiXCR. The sample lists about 200,000 distinct CDR3 sequences; around 19% were seen once. This sample also belongs to another study, concerning T cells in Graves' hyperthyroidism and ophthalmopathy.

The sequences come from peripheral blood mononuclear cells (PBMCs), collected at new diagnosis, from a patient treated with antithyroid drugs. The TCR was taken from a young woman with Graves disease.

CDR3 sequence reads: CASSAWEDEKLFF. The CDR3 DNA is TGCGCCAGCAGCGCCTGGGAGGATGAAAAACTGTTTTTT. The rearrangement uses TRBV4-1 and TRBJ1-4; D is undetermined. V lost 5 bases, J lost 6 bases, and 10 bases lay in between. Per germline, CDR1 MGHRA and CDR2 YSYEKL. This CDR3 is 13 amino acids long.